The clone carrying this T cell receptor beta chain was observed a few times. This specimen comes from a study of T cells after yellow fever vaccination. One entry per CDR3 protein, called by TCRdb with MiXCR from the 5' RACE reads. The sample holds 250,000 to 300,000 distinct CDR3 sequences; roughly 5.6% are singletons and the top ten take less than 3.5%. V was cut by 4 bases and J by 1 base, with 7 bases left in between. Germline lookup yields CDR1 SQVTM and CDR2 ANQGSEA. The CDR3 contains 12 residues. Sequencing was performed on CD4+ T cells sorted from PBMCs, taken on the day of the yellow fever booster vaccination. The TCR sequence derives from a man younger than 35 who received the YFV17D yellow fever vaccine. The V call is TRBV29-1, the J call TRBJ1-1, with a weak D call TRBD1 (5 bases). The DNA for the CDR3 is TGCAGCGTTGGACAGCAGAACACTGAAGCTTTCTTT. Protein product: CSVGQQNTEAFF.